Following are 4 T cell receptor beta chains from one sample sequenced in a study of blood T cell repertoires in COVID-19. Sequencing was performed with immunoSEQ multiplex PCR; in TCRdb, only in-frame clones are kept and a portion is missing. This sample has about 200,000 clones, with approximately 92% found just once. The sequenced sample was peripheral blood. Every receptor here comes from a man aged 50 to 60 with acute or convalescent COVID-19.

The V call is TRBV5-5, the J call TRBJ2-5; 7 bases map to TRBD1. CDR1 SGHKS and CDR2 YYEKEE come from the germline V gene (reference sequence). CDR3 length equals 16 residues. The V segment lost 3 bases and the J segment 2 bases; nucleotides outside the gene matches: 10. Here the CDR3 DNA reads TGTGCCAGCAGCTCCTATTTTGGGACAGTACAAGAGACCCAGTACTTC. The encoded protein is CASSSYFGTVQETQYF.

J is TRBJ2-1 and V is TRBV4-1; 10 bases map to TRBD1. The length of the CDR3 is 16 residues. V lost 0 bases to trimming and J lost 8 bases; unmatched junction nucleotides: 7. Germline assignment: CDR1 MGHRA and CDR2 YSYEKL. The CDR3 sequence is CASSQEIRQGAYEQFF. CDR3 in DNA: TGCGCCAGCAGCCAAGAAATCCGACAGGGGGCGTATGAGCAGTTCTTC.

In this sample, this clone turned up a few times. The rearrangement uses TRBV10-2 and TRBJ1-2, with D possibly TRBD1 on 5 matching bases. CDR1 and CDR2 (germline): WSHSY, SAAADI. Trimming took 6 bases from V and 0 from J, leaving 11 bases between them. The CDR3 spans 14 residues. The CDR3 DNA reads as TGCGCCAGCAGCCGGGGGTTAACTAACTATGGCTACACCTTC. Encoded protein: CASSRGLTNYGYTF.

This chain joins TRBV7-3 and TRBJ2-3, with TRBD2 identical over 8 bases. CDR1 and CDR2 from the germline V gene are SGHTA and FQGTGA. After removal of 2 bases from V and 0 bases from J, the junction contained 7 bases not matched to a gene. The CDR3 sequence is 17 residues long. This chain's CDR3 is CASSLRGSGVSTDTQYF. The CDR3 nucleotides read TGTGCCAGCAGCTTACGGGGTAGCGGGGTTAGCACAGATACGCAGTATTTT.